Sequencing of this T cell receptor beta chain was carried out in a study of blood T cell repertoires in COVID-19. Study-wide context: Some COVID-19 samples were acute and others convalescent; all came from the United States, Italy and Spain. PBMCs, B-cell-depleted T cells, or T cells provided the cDNA or gDNA that made up the material.

The CDR3 loop spans 13 amino acids. The germline V gene has CDR1 SQVTM and CDR2 ANQGSEA. Trimming left V 1 base short and J 7 bases short, with 11 bases between. This table comes from immunoSEQ multiplex PCR, and its TCRdb copy is limited to in-frame clones, with some not included. The sample yields about 92,000 clones, 70% to 90% seen once. The chain recombines TRBV29-1 with TRBJ2-1; maybe TRBD1 (6 bases). The specimen sequenced was peripheral blood. This sequence was found in a human donor in a cohort sampled during active COVID-19. The CDR3 region is CSVEGYRANEQFF. The DNA of the CDR3 is TGCAGCGTTGAAGGATACAGGGCAAATGAGCAGTTCTTC.